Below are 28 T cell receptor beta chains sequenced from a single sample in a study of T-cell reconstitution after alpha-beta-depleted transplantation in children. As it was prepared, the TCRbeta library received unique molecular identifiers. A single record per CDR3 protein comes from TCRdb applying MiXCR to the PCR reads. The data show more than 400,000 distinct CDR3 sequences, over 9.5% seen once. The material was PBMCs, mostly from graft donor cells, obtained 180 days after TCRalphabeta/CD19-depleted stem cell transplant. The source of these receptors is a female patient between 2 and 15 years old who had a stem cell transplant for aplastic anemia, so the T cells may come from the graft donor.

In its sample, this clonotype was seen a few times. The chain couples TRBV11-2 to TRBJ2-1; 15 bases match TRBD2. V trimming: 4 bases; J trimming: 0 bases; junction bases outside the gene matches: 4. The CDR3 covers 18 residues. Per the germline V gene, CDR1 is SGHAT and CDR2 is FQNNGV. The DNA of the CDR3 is TGTGCCAGCAGCTCCGGGACTAGCGGGAGGAGCTCCTACAATGAGCAGTTCTTC. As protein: CASSSGTSGRSSYNEQFF.

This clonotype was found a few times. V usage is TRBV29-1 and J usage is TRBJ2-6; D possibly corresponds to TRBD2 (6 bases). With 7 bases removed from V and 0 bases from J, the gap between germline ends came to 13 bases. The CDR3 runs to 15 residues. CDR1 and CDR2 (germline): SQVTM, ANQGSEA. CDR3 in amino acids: CSARDWSSGANVLTF. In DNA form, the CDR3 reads TGCAGCGCGCGGGACTGGAGCTCTGGGGCCAACGTCCTGACTTTC.

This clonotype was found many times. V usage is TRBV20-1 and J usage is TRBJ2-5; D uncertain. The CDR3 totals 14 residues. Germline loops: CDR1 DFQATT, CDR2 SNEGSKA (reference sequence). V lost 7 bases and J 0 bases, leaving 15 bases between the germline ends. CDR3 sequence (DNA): TGCAGTGTCTATCGCGGAATGTACCAAGAGACCCAGTACTTC. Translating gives CSVYRGMYQETQYF.

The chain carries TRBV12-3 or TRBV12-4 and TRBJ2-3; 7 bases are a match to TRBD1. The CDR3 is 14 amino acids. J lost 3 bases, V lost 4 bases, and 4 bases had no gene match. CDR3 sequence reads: CASSSDRATDTQYF. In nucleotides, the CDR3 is TGTGCCAGCAGTTCAGACAGGGCGACAGATACGCAGTATTTT.

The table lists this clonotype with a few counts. CDR3 coding DNA: TGCAGTGCTATAGGGGCCTCCGGGGAGCTGTTTTTT. Translation gives CSAIGASGELFF. The chain combines TRBV20-1 with TRBJ2-2; TRBD1 might be the D (5 bases). The V gene lost 4 bases and the J gene lost 6 bases, with 9 bases spanning the gap. The CDR3 spans 12 residues. CDR1 and CDR2 (germline): DFQATT, SNEGSKA (reference sequence).

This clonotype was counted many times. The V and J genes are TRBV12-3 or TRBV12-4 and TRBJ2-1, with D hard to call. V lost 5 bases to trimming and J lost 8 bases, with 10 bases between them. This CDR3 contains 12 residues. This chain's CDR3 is CASSLSIYEQFF. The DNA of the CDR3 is TGTGCCAGCAGTCTCTCGATCTATGAGCAGTTCTTC.

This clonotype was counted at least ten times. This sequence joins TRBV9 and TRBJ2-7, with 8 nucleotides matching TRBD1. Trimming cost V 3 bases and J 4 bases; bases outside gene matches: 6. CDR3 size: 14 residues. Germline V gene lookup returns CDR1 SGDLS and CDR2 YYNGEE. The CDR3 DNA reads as TGTGCCAGCAGCGCCAACAGGGGGGCGTACGAGCAGTACTTC. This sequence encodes CASSANRGAYEQYF.

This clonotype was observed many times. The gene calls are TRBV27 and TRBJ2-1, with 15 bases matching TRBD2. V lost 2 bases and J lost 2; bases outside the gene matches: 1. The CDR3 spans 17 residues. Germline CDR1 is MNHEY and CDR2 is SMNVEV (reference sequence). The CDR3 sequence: CASSLGLAGGAYNEQFF. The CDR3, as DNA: TGTGCCAGCAGTTTAGGACTAGCGGGAGGGGCCTACAATGAGCAGTTCTTC.

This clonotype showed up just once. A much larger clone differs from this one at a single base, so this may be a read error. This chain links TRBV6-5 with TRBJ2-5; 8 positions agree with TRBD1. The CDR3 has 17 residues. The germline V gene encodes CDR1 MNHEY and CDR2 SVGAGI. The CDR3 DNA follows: TGTGCCAGCAGTTACTCGATGTTTTGGACAGGGAAGGAGATCCAGTACTTC. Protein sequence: CASSYSMFWTGKEIQYF.

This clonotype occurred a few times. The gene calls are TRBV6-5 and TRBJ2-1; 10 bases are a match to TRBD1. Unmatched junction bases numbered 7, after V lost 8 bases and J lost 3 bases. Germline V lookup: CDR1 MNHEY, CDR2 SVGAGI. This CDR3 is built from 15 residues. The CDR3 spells CASRTGQGNYNEQFF. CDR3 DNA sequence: TGTGCCAGCCGCACGGGACAGGGGAACTACAATGAGCAGTTCTTC.

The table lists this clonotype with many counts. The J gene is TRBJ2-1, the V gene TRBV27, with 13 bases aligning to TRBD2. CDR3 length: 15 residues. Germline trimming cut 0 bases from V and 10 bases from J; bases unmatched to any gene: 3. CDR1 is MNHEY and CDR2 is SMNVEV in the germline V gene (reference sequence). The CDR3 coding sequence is TGTGCCAGCAGTTTATCTACTAGCGGGAGGGGAGAGCAGTTCTTC. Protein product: CASSLSTSGRGEQFF.

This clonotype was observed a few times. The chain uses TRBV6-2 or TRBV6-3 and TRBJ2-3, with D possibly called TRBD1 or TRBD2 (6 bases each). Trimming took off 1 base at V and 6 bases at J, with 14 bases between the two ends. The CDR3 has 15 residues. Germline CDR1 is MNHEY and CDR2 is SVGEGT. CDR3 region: CASSYLEGHRDTQYF. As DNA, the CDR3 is TGTGCCAGCAGTTACTTGGAGGGACACAGGGATACGCAGTATTTT.

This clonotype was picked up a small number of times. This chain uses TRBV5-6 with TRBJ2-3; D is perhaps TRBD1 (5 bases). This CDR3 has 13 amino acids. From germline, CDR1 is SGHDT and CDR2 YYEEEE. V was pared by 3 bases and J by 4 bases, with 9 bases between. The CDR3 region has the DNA TGTGCCAGCAGCTGGAAGGGGCCAGATACGCAGTATTTT. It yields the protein CASSWKGPDTQYF.

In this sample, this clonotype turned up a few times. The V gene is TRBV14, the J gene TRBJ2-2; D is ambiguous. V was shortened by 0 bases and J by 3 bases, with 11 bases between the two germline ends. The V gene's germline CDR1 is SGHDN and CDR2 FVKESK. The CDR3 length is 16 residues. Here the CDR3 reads CASSQDQGSHTGELFF. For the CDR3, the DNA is TGTGCCAGCAGCCAAGATCAAGGCAGTCACACCGGGGAGCTGTTTTTT. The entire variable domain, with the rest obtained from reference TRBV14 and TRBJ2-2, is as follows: EAGVTQFPSHSVIEKGQTVTLRCDPISGHDNLYWYRRVMGKEIKFLLHFVKESKQDESGMPNNRFLAERTGGTYSTLKVQPAELEDSGVYFCASSQDQGSHTGELFFGEGSRLTVL.

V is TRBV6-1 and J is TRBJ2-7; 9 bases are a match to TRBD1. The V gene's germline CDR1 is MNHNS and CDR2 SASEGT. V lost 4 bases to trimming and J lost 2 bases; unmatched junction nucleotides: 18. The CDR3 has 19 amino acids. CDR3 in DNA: TGTGCCAGCAGTGCCCTGAGGGACAGGGCGTCGATTCGGGCCTACGAGCAGTACTTC. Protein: CASSALRDRASIRAYEQYF.

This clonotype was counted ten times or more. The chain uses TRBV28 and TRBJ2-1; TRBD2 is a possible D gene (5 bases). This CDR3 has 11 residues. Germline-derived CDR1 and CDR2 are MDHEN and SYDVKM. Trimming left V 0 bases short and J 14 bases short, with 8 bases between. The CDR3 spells CASSLWGRKFF. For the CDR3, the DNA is TGTGCCAGCAGTTTATGGGGGAGAAAGTTCTTC. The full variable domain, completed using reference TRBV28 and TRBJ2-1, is DVKVTQSSRYLVKRTGEKVFLECVQDMDHENMFWYRQDPGLGLRLIYFSYDVKMKEKGDIPEGYSVSREKKERFSLILESASTNQTSMYLCASSLWGRKFFGPGTRLTVL.

The CDR3 DNA follows: TGTGCCAGCAGCTTACAGGGGGGTGGCACTGAAGCTTTCTTT. Translating gives CASSLQGGGTEAFF. This chain joins TRBV7-2 and TRBJ1-1; 7 bases are shared with TRBD1. J lost 4 bases, V lost 2 bases, and 4 bases had no gene match. The CDR3 is 14 amino acids. The V gene's germline CDR1 is SGHTA and CDR2 FQGNSA.

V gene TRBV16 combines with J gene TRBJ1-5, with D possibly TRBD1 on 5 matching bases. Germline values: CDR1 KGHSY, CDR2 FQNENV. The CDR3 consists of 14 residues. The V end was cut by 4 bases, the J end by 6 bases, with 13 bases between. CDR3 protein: CASSLDIAGQPQHF. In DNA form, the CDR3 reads TGTGCCAGCAGCCTGGACATCGCGGGTCAGCCCCAGCATTTT.

The CDR3 DNA sequence: TGTGCCAGCAGGACCCTCTCCGGGACTAGCAATGAGCAGTTCTTC. This translates into CASRTLSGTSNEQFF. This rearrangement joins TRBV6-1 to TRBJ2-1; 8 nucleotides agree with TRBD2. Germline lookup yields CDR1 MNHNS and CDR2 SASEGT. This CDR3 comprises 15 residues. The V gene end was trimmed by 6 bases and the J gene end by 6 bases; junction bases not matched to a gene: 10.

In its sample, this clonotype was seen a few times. The CDR3 region is CASSLPKQGGTEAFF. The DNA for the CDR3 is TGCGCCAGCAGCTTACCCAAACAGGGCGGCACTGAAGCTTTCTTT. V is TRBV5-1 and J is TRBJ1-1; possibly TRBD1 for D (6 bases). Trimming took 2 bases from V and 4 from J, leaving 15 bases between them. This CDR3 has 15 residues. CDR1 is SGHRS and CDR2 is YFSETQ in the germline V gene.

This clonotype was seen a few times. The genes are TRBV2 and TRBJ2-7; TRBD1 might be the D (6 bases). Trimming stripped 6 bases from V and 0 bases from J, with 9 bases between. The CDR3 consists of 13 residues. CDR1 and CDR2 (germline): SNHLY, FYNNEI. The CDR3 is CASRGQSSYEQYV. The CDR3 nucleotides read TGTGCCAGCAGAGGACAGAGCTCCTACGAGCAGTACGTC.

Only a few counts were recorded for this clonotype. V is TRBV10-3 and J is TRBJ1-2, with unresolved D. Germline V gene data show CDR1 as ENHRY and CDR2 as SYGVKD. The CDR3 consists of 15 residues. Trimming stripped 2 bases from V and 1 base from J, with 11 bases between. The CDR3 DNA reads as TGTGCCATCAGTGAGAGGTCCGGATTTAACTATGGCTACACCTTC. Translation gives CAISERSGFNYGYTF.

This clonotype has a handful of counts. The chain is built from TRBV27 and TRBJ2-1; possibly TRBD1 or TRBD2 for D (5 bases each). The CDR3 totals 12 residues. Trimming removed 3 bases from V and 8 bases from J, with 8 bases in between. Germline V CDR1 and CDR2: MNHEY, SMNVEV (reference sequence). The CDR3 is CASSFRGYEQFF. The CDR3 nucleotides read TGTGCCAGCAGTTTCCGGGGCTATGAGCAGTTCTTC.

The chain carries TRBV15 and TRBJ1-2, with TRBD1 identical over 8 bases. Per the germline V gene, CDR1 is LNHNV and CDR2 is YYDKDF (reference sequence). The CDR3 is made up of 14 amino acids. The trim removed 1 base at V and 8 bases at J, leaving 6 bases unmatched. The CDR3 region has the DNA TGTGCCACCAGCAGAGGCCTGACAGGGGTCGGCTACACCTTC. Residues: CATSRGLTGVGYTF. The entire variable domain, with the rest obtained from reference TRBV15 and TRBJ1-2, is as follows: DAMVIQNPRYQVTQFGKPVTLSCSQTLNHNVMYWYQQKSSQAPKLLFHYYDKDFNNEADTPDNFQSRRPNTSFCFLDIRSPGLGDTAMYLCATSRGLTGVGYTFGSGTRLTVV.

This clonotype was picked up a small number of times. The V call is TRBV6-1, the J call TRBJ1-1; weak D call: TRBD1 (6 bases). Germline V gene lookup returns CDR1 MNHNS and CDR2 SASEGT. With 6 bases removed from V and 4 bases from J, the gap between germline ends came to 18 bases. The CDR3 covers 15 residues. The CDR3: CASSAGTFLSTEAFF. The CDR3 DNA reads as TGTGCCAGCAGCGCCGGGACATTCCTGAGCACTGAAGCTTTCTTT.

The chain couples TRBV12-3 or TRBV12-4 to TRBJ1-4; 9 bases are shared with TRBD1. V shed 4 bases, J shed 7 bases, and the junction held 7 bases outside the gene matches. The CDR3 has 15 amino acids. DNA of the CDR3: TGTGCCAGCAGTTCGGGACAGGGAGTTAGTGAAAAACTGTTTTTT. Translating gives CASSSGQGVSEKLFF.

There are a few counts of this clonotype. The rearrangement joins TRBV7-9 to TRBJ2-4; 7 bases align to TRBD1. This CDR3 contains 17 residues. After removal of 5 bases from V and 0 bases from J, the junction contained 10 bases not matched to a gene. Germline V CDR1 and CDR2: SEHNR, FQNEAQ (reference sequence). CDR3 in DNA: TGTGCCAGCAGCCTATCGGCACAGGGGCTAGCCAAAAACATTCAGTACTTC. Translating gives CASSLSAQGLAKNIQYF.

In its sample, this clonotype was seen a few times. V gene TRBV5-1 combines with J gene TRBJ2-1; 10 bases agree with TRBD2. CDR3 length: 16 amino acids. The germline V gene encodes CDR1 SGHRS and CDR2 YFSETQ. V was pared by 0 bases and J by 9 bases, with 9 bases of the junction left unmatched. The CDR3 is CASSLAGTSVRSEQFF. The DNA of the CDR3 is TGCGCCAGCAGCTTGGCCGGGACTAGCGTTAGAAGTGAGCAGTTCTTC.